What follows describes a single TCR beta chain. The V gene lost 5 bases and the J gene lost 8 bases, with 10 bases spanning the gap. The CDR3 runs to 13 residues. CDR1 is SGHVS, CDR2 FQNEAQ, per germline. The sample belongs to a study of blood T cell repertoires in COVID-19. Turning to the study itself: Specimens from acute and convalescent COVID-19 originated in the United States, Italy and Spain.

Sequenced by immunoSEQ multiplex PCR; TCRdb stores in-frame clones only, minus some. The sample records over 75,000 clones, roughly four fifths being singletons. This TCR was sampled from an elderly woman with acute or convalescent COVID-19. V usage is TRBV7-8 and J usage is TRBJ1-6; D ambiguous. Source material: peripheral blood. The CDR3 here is CASSPRRDSPLHF. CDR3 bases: TGTGCCAGCAGCCCCCGTCGGGATTCACCCCTCCACTTT.